A selection of T cell receptor beta chains follows, all from one sample in a study of T cell responses to AZD1222 COVID-19 vaccine. Sequenced by immunoSEQ multiplex PCR; TCRdb stores in-frame clones only, minus some. The data contain fewer than 120,000 clones, about 90% of them singletons. The sample in question was peripheral blood, obtained on day 0 of AZD1222 vaccination. The receptors come from an adult in good health. Both conserved end residues are part of each CDR3. Each record gives: J gene, V gene, clone size, D gene, CDR3 DNA, CDR3 protein. D genes are given only for firm matches. Size tells how often a clone was seen (once, few, many) or the class of an expanded clone, and some rows leave it out.

>TRBJ2-3|TRBV4-1|.|.
TGCGCCAGCAGCCAACTCCCCGGAGGTGTCAGGGGCACAGATACGCAGTATTTT
CASSQLPGGVRGTDTQYF
>TRBJ1-1|TRBV9|once|.
TGTGCCAGCAGCCGCTTGGGACGGGAGAACACTGAAGCTTTCTTT
CASSRLGRENTEAFF
>TRBJ1-2|TRBV6-6|.|.
TGTGCCAGCAGTTACTCGGTCCAGCCCTACTATGGCTACACCTTC
CASSYSVQPYYGYTF
>TRBJ2-2|TRBV27|.|.
TGTGCCAGCAGCGGGGCGAACGGGGCCGGGGAGCTGTTTTTT
CASSGANGAGELFF
>TRBJ2-5|TRBV19|.|TRBD2
TGTGCCAGGGGACTAGCGGATGAAGAGACCCAGTACTTC
CARGLADEETQYF
>TRBJ1-1|TRBV12-3/TRBV12-4|.|.
TGTGCCAGCAGCGTTGTTCCGGGGGCTGAAGCTTTCTTT
CASSVVPGAEAFF
>TRBJ2-7|TRBV4-1|.|.
TGCGCCAGCAGCCAAGGGTCAGACTACGAGCAGTACTTC
CASSQGSDYEQYF
>TRBJ1-4|TRBV18|.|.
TGTGCCAGCTCACCCTCAGGGAGTAATGAAAAACTGTTTTTT
CASSPSGSNEKLFF
>TRBJ1-1|TRBV28|.|.
TGTGCCACCTCTTGGGGAACAGGGAATGAAGCTTTCTTT
CATSWGTGNEAFF
>TRBJ2-1|TRBV7-7|once|.
TGTGCTAGCAGCCCGGGGGGCTTCTCCTACAATGAGCAGTTCTTC
CASSPGGFSYNEQFF
>TRBJ1-5|TRBV6-1|.|TRBD1
TGTGCCAGCAGTGAACCGGCATTTGGGACAGGGTTCGCTCAGCCCCAGCATTTT
CASSEPAFGTGFAQPQHF
>TRBJ2-1|TRBV3-1/TRBV3-2|.|TRBD2
TGTGCCAGCAGCCTTACTAGCGGGAGGGCTGCGGACAATGAGCAGTTCTTC
CASSLTSGRAADNEQFF
>TRBJ2-5|TRBV5-8|few|.
TGTGCCAGCAGCTTGTGGGGGGGCCTTCAAGAGACCCAGTACTTC
CASSLWGGLQETQYF
>TRBJ2-7|TRBV7-3|.|TRBD2
TGTGCCAGCAGCTTAAACGCGGGGGGCGAGCAGTACTTC
CASSLNAGGEQYF
>TRBJ1-1|TRBV18|.|TRBD1
TGTGCCAGCTCACCACTATCGACTGACAGGGGAAACACTGAAGCTTTCTTT
CASSPLSTDRGNTEAFF
>TRBJ2-7|TRBV7-8|.|.
TGTGCCAGCAGCTCTCCGGGCGAGCAGTACTTC
CASSSPGEQYF
>TRBJ1-6|TRBV11-2|.|.
TGTGCCAGCAGCTTTGGCTGGAATAATTCACCCCTCCACTTT
CASSFGWNNSPLHF
>TRBJ2-7|TRBV12-2|.|.
TGTGCAAGTCGTCCGACGTGGGAGGGTTTCTACGAGCAGTACTTC
CASRPTWEGFYEQYF
>TRBJ2-7|TRBV29-1|.|TRBD2
TGCAGCGTTGAAACTAGCGGGGTTACCTACGAGCAGTACTTC
CSVETSGVTYEQYF
>TRBJ2-3|TRBV6-5|.|.
TGTGCCAGCATACGGGGCCCTAGCACAGATACGCAGTATTTT
CASIRGPSTDTQYF
>TRBJ1-1|TRBV28|.|.
TGTGCCAGCAGCATACAGGGTTGGCGCACTGAAGCTTTCTTT
CASSIQGWRTEAFF
>TRBJ2-1|TRBV5-4|.|TRBD2
TGTGCCAGCAGCCATAGCGGGAGAACCTACAATGAGCAGTTCTTC
CASSHSGRTYNEQFF
>TRBJ2-7|TRBV7-2|.|.
TGTGCCAGCAGCTTAGAGGCGACAGCATACGAGCAGTACTTC
CASSLEATAYEQYF
>TRBJ1-2|TRBV5-6|.|.
TGTGCCAGCAGCTCCCTAGGGACGGCCAACTATGGCTACACCTTC
CASSSLGTANYGYTF
>TRBJ1-4|TRBV11-2|.|.
TGTGCCAGCAGCTTAGGAAGAACTAATGAAAAACTGTTTTTT
CASSLGRTNEKLFF
>TRBJ2-7|TRBV7-2|.|.
TGTGCCAGCAGCTTAACGGCGGGATCCTACGAGCAGTACTTC
CASSLTAGSYEQYF
>TRBJ2-1|TRBV5-1|.|TRBD1
TGCGCCAGCCGGACAGGGTCGGACCACTATGAGCAGTTCTTC
CASRTGSDHYEQFF
>TRBJ2-7|TRBV11-1|.|.
TGTGCCAGCAGCAACAGTGGCTACGAGCAGTACTTC
CASSNSGYEQYF
>TRBJ1-2|TRBV15|.|TRBD1
TGTGCCACCAGCCTGGACCGACAGGGGATCTATGGCTACACCTTC
CATSLDRQGIYGYTF
>TRBJ1-6|TRBV3-1/TRBV3-2|.|.
TGTGCCAGCACCGGAGGGGTCGTCAATTCACCCCTCCACTTT
CASTGGVVNSPLHF
>TRBJ1-1|TRBV29-1|once|.
TGCAGCGTTGGGGACACACCAATGAACACTGAAGCTTTCTTT
CSVGDTPMNTEAFF
>TRBJ2-7|TRBV20-1|.|.
TGCAGTGCTAGTGGACTCGGTGGACACCTAGCCTACGAGCAGTACTTC
CSASGLGGHLAYEQYF
>TRBJ1-1|TRBV6-6|.|.
TGTGCCAGCAAACAAACAGGGTTGGGCACTGAAGCTTTCTTT
CASKQTGLGTEAFF
>TRBJ2-7|TRBV4-1|.|TRBD2
TGCGCCAGCAGCCAAGATCAAGGTTTCGCGGGAGGATTTTACGAGCAGTACTTC
CASSQDQGFAGGFYEQYF
>TRBJ1-6|TRBV4-2|once|TRBD1
TGTGCCAGCAGCCAAGGAGGACAGGGAAATTCACCCCTCCACTTT
CASSQGGQGNSPLHF
>TRBJ2-3|TRBV2|.|TRBD2
TGTGCCACCTCCGGGCAAGCGGGGGGCACAGATACGCAGTATTTT
CATSGQAGGTDTQYF
>TRBJ1-2|TRBV29-1|once|.
TGCAGCGCCCAGGGACTGGCAAAGGATAACTATGGCTACACCTTC
CSAQGLAKDNYGYTF
>TRBJ1-5|TRBV7-3|.|.
TGTGCCTCGGCGATTACTAGCAATCAGCCCCAGCATTTT
CASAITSNQPQHF
>TRBJ2-2|TRBV5-1|.|TRBD2
TGCGCCAGCAGCGCGCGACTAGCGGGAGCCGGGGAGCTGTTTTTT
CASSARLAGAGELFF
>TRBJ2-7|TRBV3-1/TRBV3-2|few|.
TGTGCCAGCAGCCAAAACATCTACGAGCAGTACTTC
CASSQNIYEQYF
>TRBJ1-6|TRBV7-9|.|.
TGTGCCAGCAGCCCAGACAGGCTGGGGGGTTCACCCCTCCACTTT
CASSPDRLGGSPLHF
>TRBJ2-1|TRBV7-2|.|TRBD2
TGTGCCAGCAGCTTAGCAGCGGGGGGGATAGATGAGCAGTTCTTC
CASSLAAGGIDEQFF
>TRBJ2-6|TRBV2|.|.
TGTGCCAGCAGTGACTATCGGTCCTCGGGGGCCAACGTCCTGACTTTC
CASSDYRSSGANVLTF
>TRBJ1-5|TRBV5-6|.|.
TGTGCCAGCAGCCTACTGAGGAGGGATCAGCCCCAGCATTTT
CASSLLRRDQPQHF
>TRBJ1-1|TRBV5-1|.|.
TGCGCCAGCAGCTTGGTGATGGGTGGGGACACTGAAGCTTTCTTT
CASSLVMGGDTEAFF
>TRBJ1-6|TRBV11-1|.|.
TGTGCCAGCAGCCCCTCTGGGGTTCGGTCACCCCTCCACTTT
CASSPSGVRSPLHF
>TRBJ2-5|TRBV7-3|.|.
TGTGCCAGCAGCCCAAGGGGGGCCGGCCAAGAGACCCAGTACTTC
CASSPRGAGQETQYF
>TRBJ1-6|TRBV7-3|.|.
TGTGCCAGCAGCAGTACAGGGAATTCACCCCTCCACTTT
CASSSTGNSPLHF
>TRBJ2-1|TRBV6-5|.|.
TGTGCCAGCAATACACCCCGGGACCATCAGCAGTTCTTC
CASNTPRDHQQFF
>TRBJ1-1|TRBV28|.|.
TGTGCCAGCAGTCCCCCAGCGGGGCGCACTGAAGCTTTCTTT
CASSPPAGRTEAFF
>TRBJ1-1|TRBV9|.|.
TGTGCCAGCAGCGCTAGGAGTGAAACCGAAGCTTTCTTT
CASSARSETEAFF
>TRBJ1-1|TRBV11-2|.|.
TGTGCCAGCAGCTTAGTTTTCCGGGGCCTGACTGAAGCTTTCTTT
CASSLVFRGLTEAFF